These T cell receptor beta chains were read from a single sample in a study of blood T cell repertoires in COVID-19. TCRdb's table, derived via immunoSEQ multiplex PCR, lists solely in-frame clones and lacks some. The sample holds around 160,000 clones; 70% to 90% are singletons and the top ten take 8%. Sequencing used peripheral blood. Receptor source: an older woman with COVID-19, enrolled during active disease. CDR3s include the opening cysteine and the closing phenylalanine or tryptophan. The D gene is left open where the match is weak. A row's size may be missing; if present it is once, few, many or a size class.

clone size,D gene,V gene,J gene,CDR3 DNA,CDR3 protein
.,TRBD2,TRBV5-1,TRBJ2-7,TGCGCCAGCAGCTTGGACCTAGCGGGGGTCGCTGGTGAGCAGTACTTC,CASSLDLAGVAGEQYF
.,.,TRBV19,TRBJ2-2,TGTGCCAGCTCGGGTCGAGGCGCCGGGGAGCTGTTTTTT,CASSGRGAGELFF
.,.,TRBV12-3/TRBV12-4,TRBJ2-5,TGTGCCAGCAACATTTTCCAGGGGCCCCAGTACTTC,CASNIFQGPQYF
.,.,TRBV6-2/TRBV6-3,TRBJ1-5,TGTGCCAGCAGTTACTCTAACAGGGCCTCAAATCAGCCCCAGCATTTT,CASSYSNRASNQPQHF
.,.,TRBV5-5,TRBJ2-3,TGTGCCAGCAGCTACGGACAGCGCACAGATACGCAGTATTTT,CASSYGQRTDTQYF
few,.,TRBV7-2,TRBJ1-2,TGTGCCAGCAGCTTACTCAGGGCCCGCTATGGCTACACCTTC,CASSLLRARYGYTF
.,.,TRBV3-1/TRBV3-2,TRBJ1-2,TGTGCCAGCAGCCAACCCTACAGGGCTCCAGGACGCGGCTACACCTTC,CASSQPYRAPGRGYTF
.,.,TRBV19,TRBJ2-7,TGTGCCAGTAGTCGGACAGACAGCTCCTACGAGCAGTACTTC,CASSRTDSSYEQYF
.,TRBD2,TRBV15,TRBJ2-5,TGTGCCACCAGCATGACTAGCGGGGGACAAGAGACCCAGTACTTC,CATSMTSGGQETQYF
once,TRBD1,TRBV9,TRBJ1-2,TGTGCCAGCAGCGTAGCAGCAGGGGGCTATGGCTACACCTTC,CASSVAAGGYGYTF
.,.,TRBV19,TRBJ1-2,TGTGCCAGTAGTACCCGGACATATGGCTACACCTTC,CASSTRTYGYTF
.,TRBD2,TRBV7-2,TRBJ2-3,TGTGCCAGCAGCCCGGGACTAGCGGGGAGCACAGATACGCAGTATTTT,CASSPGLAGSTDTQYF
.,TRBD1,TRBV6-5,TRBJ2-1,TGTGCCAGCAGTCCTCAGGACAGGAAGTTCTTC,CASSPQDRKFF
.,.,TRBV7-6,TRBJ2-2,TGTGCCAGCAGCTTTGGGCCGTCGGGATCCGGGGAGCTGTTTTTT,CASSFGPSGSGELFF
.,.,TRBV30,TRBJ2-2,TGTGCCTCAAGGAGGAGGGCCGCGAACACCGGGGAGCTGTTTTTT,CASRRRAANTGELFF
.,.,TRBV9,TRBJ1-3,TGTGCCAGCAGCGTAGGGATACCAGGGACTGGAAACACCATATATTTT,CASSVGIPGTGNTIYF
.,TRBD1,TRBV4-2,TRBJ1-5,TGTGCCAGCAGCCAAGCGGGACAGGGGGTGCCCTATAGCAATCAGCCCCAGCATTTT,CASSQAGQGVPYSNQPQHF
.,TRBD1,TRBV9,TRBJ2-6,TGTGCCAGCAGCGTAGGACAGGGGAGTACTGGGGCCAACGTCCTGACTTTC,CASSVGQGSTGANVLTF
.,TRBD2,TRBV5-4,TRBJ2-3,TGTGCCAGCAGCTTGTTGGCCCTAGCGGCCAGCACAGATACGCAGTATTTT,CASSLLALAASTDTQYF
.,TRBD2,TRBV28,TRBJ2-7,TGTGCCAGCAGTTTTTTTGCGGGGGGGCTGAAGTACTTC,CASSFFAGGLKYF
.,TRBD1,TRBV10-3,TRBJ1-2,TGTGCCATCAGTGACCCAGAGGGGGCGCGCGTCTATGGCTACACCTTC,CAISDPEGARVYGYTF
.,.,TRBV2,TRBJ1-2,TGTGCCAGCAGTGAGGCTACAGGAATTGGCTACACCTTC,CASSEATGIGYTF
.,.,TRBV7-2,TRBJ2-1,TGTGCCAGCAGCCCTTCCGGTCGGTCCTACAATGAGCAGTTCTTC,CASSPSGRSYNEQFF
.,TRBD1,TRBV25-1,TRBJ2-7,TGTGCCAGCAGTGAATATAGGGACAGGAGCTCCTACGAGCAGTACTTC,CASSEYRDRSSYEQYF
.,TRBD2,TRBV9,TRBJ2-1,TGTGCCAGCAGCGCCGGACTAGCGATCTTGAACAATGAGCAGTTCTTC,CASSAGLAILNNEQFF
.,.,TRBV5-5,TRBJ2-7,TGTGCCAGCAGCTTGGTGGAGGTCGGCTACGAGCAGTACTTC,CASSLVEVGYEQYF
few,.,TRBV6-1,TRBJ1-2,TGTGCCAGCAGTGAATCATGGCAGGGGAATGGCTACACCTTC,CASSESWQGNGYTF
once,TRBD2,TRBV11-3,TRBJ2-2,TGTGCCAGCAGCTACTATCCGGGGGGGAGCACCGGGGAGCTGTTTTTT,CASSYYPGGSTGELFF
.,TRBD2,TRBV27,TRBJ2-3,TGTGCCAGCAGTTTAGGACTAGCTTTAGACACAGATACGCAGTATTTT,CASSLGLALDTDTQYF
.,TRBD1,TRBV11-2,TRBJ2-5,TGTGCCAGCAGCCACCGGACAGGTCAAGAGACCCAGTACTTC,CASSHRTGQETQYF
.,.,TRBV6-5,TRBJ1-3,TGTGCCAGCAGTTACCCTAGTGCAAACACCATATATTTT,CASSYPSANTIYF
.,TRBD2,TRBV7-3,TRBJ2-5,TGTGCCAGCAGCTTAAACAGCGGGGTGGGACAAGAGACCCAGTACTTC,CASSLNSGVGQETQYF
.,.,TRBV6-6,TRBJ2-7,TGTGCCAGCAGTTACTCGAGCCAGGGGATCGACGAGCAGTACTTC,CASSYSSQGIDEQYF
.,.,TRBV5-1,TRBJ1-4,TGCGCCAGCAGCTTAGAAGGGGGTAGGGAAAAACTGTTTTTT,CASSLEGGREKLFF
.,.,TRBV28,TRBJ2-5,TGTGCCAGCAGCTCAATTACGGGGGAAATGGCCCAGTACTTC,CASSSITGEMAQYF
.,TRBD1,TRBV5-1,TRBJ1-4,TGCGCCAGCAGCAGGGACAGGGGAGATGAAAAACTGTTTTTT,CASSRDRGDEKLFF
.,TRBD2,TRBV7-8,TRBJ2-7,TGTGCCAGCAGCTTAGCGGGCGTCGGGACTAGTCTCCACGAGCAGTACTTC,CASSLAGVGTSLHEQYF
.,TRBD1,TRBV19,TRBJ2-2,TGTGCCAGTATATCGGACGGGGACAGGGTGAACACCGGGGAGCTGTTTTTT,CASISDGDRVNTGELFF
.,.,TRBV7-3,TRBJ2-7,TGTGCCAGCAGCTTAGGTCCCCTATACGAGCAGTACTTC,CASSLGPLYEQYF
.,TRBD2,TRBV3-1/TRBV3-2,TRBJ2-3,TGTGCCAGCAGCCAAGAGGTAGCGGGGGCCCCGAGAGATACGCAGTATTTT,CASSQEVAGAPRDTQYF
.,.,TRBV2,TRBJ2-7,TGTGCCAGCACCTCACCAGAGCCGGGACATCGCTCCTACGAGCAGTACTTC,CASTSPEPGHRSYEQYF
.,.,TRBV7-2,TRBJ1-1,TGTGCCAGCAGCTCTCCGACAGGGAACACTGAAGCTTTCTTT,CASSSPTGNTEAFF
few,.,TRBV6-1,TRBJ2-7,TGTGCCAGCAGTGAAGGACAGGCGGGCGAGCAGTACTTC,CASSEGQAGEQYF
.,.,TRBV4-2,TRBJ2-2,TGTGCCAGCAGCGATAGACGAGGGAGCGGGGAGCTGTTTTTT,CASSDRRGSGELFF
.,.,TRBV18,TRBJ1-2,TGTGCCAGCTCACCGAACGGAGGTAACTATGGCTACACCTTC,CASSPNGGNYGYTF
.,.,TRBV2,TRBJ2-3,TGTGCCAGCAGTGAACCGGATACGCAGTATTTT,CASSEPDTQYF
.,TRBD1,TRBV9,TRBJ1-4,TGTGCCAGCAGCGGACCGGGACAGGGAAATGAAAAACTGTTTTTT,CASSGPGQGNEKLFF
.,.,TRBV7-3,TRBJ2-5,TGTGCCAGCAGCTCCGGCGGGGCCGACCAAGAGACCCAGTACTTC,CASSSGGADQETQYF
few,.,TRBV4-3,TRBJ2-6,TGCGCCAGCAGCCAAGATTCCACTCTGGTCTCTGGGGCCAACGTCCTGACTTTC,CASSQDSTLVSGANVLTF
.,.,TRBV30,TRBJ1-2,TGTGCCTGGAGTGAATCCAGGGGCGATGGCTACACCTTC,CAWSESRGDGYTF
.,.,TRBV19,TRBJ1-1,TGTGCCAGTAGTATCTCGGGAGGGGCTGGTACTGAAGCTTTCTTT,CASSISGGAGTEAFF
.,TRBD1,TRBV7-2,TRBJ2-1,TGTGCCAGCAGCAAGGGGGCAGGGAGATACAATGAGCAGTTCTTC,CASSKGAGRYNEQFF
.,.,TRBV2,TRBJ2-7,TGTGCCAGCAGTGAGGACCGGGACACCTACTACGAGCAGTACTTC,CASSEDRDTYYEQYF
.,.,TRBV7-8,TRBJ2-1,TGTGCCAGCAGCTTAGCGCGGGCGGCTAGTTTGTTTATCGAGCAGTTCTTC,CASSLARAASLFIEQFF